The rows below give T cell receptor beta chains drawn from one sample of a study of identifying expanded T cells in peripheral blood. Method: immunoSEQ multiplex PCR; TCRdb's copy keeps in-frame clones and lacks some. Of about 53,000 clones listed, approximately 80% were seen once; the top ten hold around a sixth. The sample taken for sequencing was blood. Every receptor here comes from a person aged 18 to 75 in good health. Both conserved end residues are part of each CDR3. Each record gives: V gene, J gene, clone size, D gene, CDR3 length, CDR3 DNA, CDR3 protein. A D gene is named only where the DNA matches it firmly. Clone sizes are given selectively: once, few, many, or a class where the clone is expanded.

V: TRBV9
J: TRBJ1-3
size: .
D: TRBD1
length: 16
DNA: TGTGCCAGCAGCGTAGCCCCAGGGACAGGAGGAAGCACCATATATTTT
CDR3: CASSVAPGTGGSTIYF

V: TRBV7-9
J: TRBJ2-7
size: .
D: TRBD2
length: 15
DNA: TGTGCCAGCAGTTCTCGACTAGCGGGGGCCTACGAGCAGTACTTC
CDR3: CASSSRLAGAYEQYF

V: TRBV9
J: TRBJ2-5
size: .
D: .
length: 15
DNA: TGTGCCAGCAGCGTAAATGCCGACCCCCCAGAGACCCAGTACTTC
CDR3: CASSVNADPPETQYF

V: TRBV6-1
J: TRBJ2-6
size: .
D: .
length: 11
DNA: TGTGCCAGCTGCTGGGCCAACGTCCTGACTTTC
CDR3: CASCWANVLTF

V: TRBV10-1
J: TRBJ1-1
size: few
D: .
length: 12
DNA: TGCGCCAGCAGTGGCGGGAACACTGAAGCTTTCTTT
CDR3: CASSGGNTEAFF

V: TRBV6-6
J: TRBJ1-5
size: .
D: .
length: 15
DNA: TGTGCCACTTCGACTACGGGGGGTTTCAATCAGCCCCAGCATTTT
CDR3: CATSTTGGFNQPQHF

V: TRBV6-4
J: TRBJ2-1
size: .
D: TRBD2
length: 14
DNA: TGTGCCAGCAGTGAGAGGGAGGGCCACAATGAGCAGTTCTTC
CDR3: CASSEREGHNEQFF

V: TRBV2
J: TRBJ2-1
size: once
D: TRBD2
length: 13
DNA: TGTGCCAGCACGCTAGCGGCACTCAATGAGCAGTTCTTC
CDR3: CASTLAALNEQFF

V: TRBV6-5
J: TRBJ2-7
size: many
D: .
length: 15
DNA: TGTGCCAGCAGTTACTCCGACGGGGGATCCTACGAGCAGTACTTC
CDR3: CASSYSDGGSYEQYF

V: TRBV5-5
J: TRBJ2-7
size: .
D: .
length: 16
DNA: TGTGCCAGCAGCTTGGCCTCAGGGACTGCATCCTACGAGCAGTACTTC
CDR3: CASSLASGTASYEQYF

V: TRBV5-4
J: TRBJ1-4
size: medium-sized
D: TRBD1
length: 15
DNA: TGTGCCAGCAGCAACAACAGGGGCATAGATGAAAAACTGTTTTTT
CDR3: CASSNNRGIDEKLFF

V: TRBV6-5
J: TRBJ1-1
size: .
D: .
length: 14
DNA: TGTGCCAGCAGTTACTCGAGGGGCAGCACTGAAGCTTTCTTT
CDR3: CASSYSRGSTEAFF

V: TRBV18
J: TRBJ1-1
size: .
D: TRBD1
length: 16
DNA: TGTGCCAGCTCACCCCCGGGGGTACAGGGGGCCACTGAAGCTTTCTTT
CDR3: CASSPPGVQGATEAFF

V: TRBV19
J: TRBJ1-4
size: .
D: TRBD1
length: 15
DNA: TGTGCCAGTAACTTAAAACCGGGACAGGGAGAAAAACTGTTTTTT
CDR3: CASNLKPGQGEKLFF

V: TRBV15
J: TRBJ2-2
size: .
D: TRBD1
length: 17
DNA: TGTGCCACCAGCGGCCGGGCCGGGACAGGGATCGGCGGGGAGCTGTTTTTT
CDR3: CATSGRAGTGIGGELFF

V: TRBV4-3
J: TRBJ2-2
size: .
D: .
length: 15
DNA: TGCGCCAGCAGCCAAGCGACAGGAGTATTCGGGGAGCTGTTTTTT
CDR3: CASSQATGVFGELFF

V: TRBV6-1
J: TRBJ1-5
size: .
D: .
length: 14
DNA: TGTGCCAGCAGACCTACAGGGTACAATCAGCCCCAGCATTTT
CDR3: CASRPTGYNQPQHF

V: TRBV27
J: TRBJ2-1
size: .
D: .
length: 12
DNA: TGTGCCAGCAGTCCATCCGGGCTGAAGCAGTTCTTC
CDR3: CASSPSGLKQFF